This note documents a single T cell receptor (beta chain) sequence. The sample comes from a study of blood T cell repertoires in COVID-19. In the study overall: Nucleic acid was either cDNA or gDNA, and it came from T cells, B-cell-depleted T cells, or PBMCs.

Assay used: immunoSEQ multiplex PCR; TCRdb lists only in-frame clones, some missing. The repertoire holds hundreds of thousands of clones, around 90% seen once, with about 6.5% in the top ten. The receptor's source is a man in his fifties or sixties who had recovered from COVID-19. The sample consisted of peripheral blood.

CDR3 DNA: TGTGCCAGCAGCCGCGCCCCCTCTGGGGCCAACGTCCTGACTTTC. It specifies CASSRAPSGANVLTF. The chain recombines TRBV3-1 (or the pseudogene TRBV3-2) with TRBJ2-6; D not certain. Germline CDR1 reads LGHDT; CDR2 reads YNNKEL (reference sequence). V was trimmed by 4 bases and J by 0 bases, leaving 7 bases between them. This CDR3 is 15 amino acids long.